This TCR beta chain was observed in a study of T cell repertoires in cytomegalovirus infection. Study-level background: CMV infection plus the matching HLA type was flagged by public TCR beta signatures.

Points on this clonotype: Its specificity is not known.

Whole-study findings and limits: Cumulative frequency (of public TCR beta family members) identified carriers of CMV plus the relevant HLA.

Using its own MiXCR run on the reads, TCRdb lists one record per CDR3 protein. This table holds 400,000 or so distinct CDR3 sequences, roughly 20% found once. V lost 6 bases, J lost 5 bases, and 14 bases lay in between. Germline CDR1 and CDR2: MNHEY and SMNVEV (reference sequence). The CDR3 loop spans 14 amino acids. V is TRBV27 and J is TRBJ2-1, with D possibly TRBD1 on 5 matching bases. This clonotype originated in a human donor in good health (CMV status not recorded). Some clones in this sample may be carry-over from other donors' samples. The sequenced material came from PBMCs. CDR3 nucleotide sequence: TGTGCCAGCAGCCCATACAGGAACCACAATGAGCAGTTCTTC. The encoded protein is CASSPYRNHNEQFF.